One sample yielded the 27 T cell receptor beta chains listed below, sequenced in a study of chemoradiotherapy in HPV16-positive cancers. Clones were sequenced by immunoSEQ multiplex PCR, and TCRdb holds only the in-frame ones, with some missing. Here the sample spans around 29,000 clones, 93% being singletons. The material was blood, obtained from a patient who underwent chemoradiotherapy. The receptors stem from a human donor with HPV-associated anogenital cancer.

This chain uses TRBV6-6 with TRBJ2-7, with a possible D match to TRBD2 (7 bases). The CDR3 contains 11 residues. Germline CDR1 and CDR2: MNHNY and SVGAGI (reference sequence). V lost 8 bases and J 5 bases, leaving 10 bases between the germline ends. This CDR3 reads CASRRGHEQYF. Here the CDR3 DNA reads TGTGCCAGCCGGCGGGGGCACGAGCAGTACTTC.

This clone was seen once. The gene calls are TRBV4-1 and TRBJ2-7; 11 bases match TRBD2. The CDR3 consists of 15 residues. The V segment lost 5 bases and the J segment 2 bases; nucleotides outside the gene matches: 5. From germline, CDR1 is MGHRA and CDR2 YSYEKL. CDR3 sequence reads: CASSTRLAGTYEQYF. DNA of the CDR3: TGCGCCAGCAGCACCCGACTAGCGGGGACCTACGAGCAGTACTTC.

Note on this clone: The junction departs from germline at one end; a sequencing error may be responsible. The chain links TRBV10-3 to TRBJ2-7, with D unresolved. Germline CDR1 ENHRY, CDR2 SYGVKD. This CDR3 is 13 amino acids long. CDR3 amino acids: CASSYGDLYEQYF. The CDR3 nucleotides are TGTGCCAGCAGTTACGGAGACCTCTACGAGCAGTACTTC.

This rearrangement joins TRBV15 to TRBJ1-6; D is unclear. CDR3 size: 14 residues. Germline loops: CDR1 LNHNV, CDR2 YYDKDF (reference sequence). Trimming removed 6 bases from V and 0 bases from J, with 6 bases in between. The CDR3 loop is CATSGSSYNSPLHF. The CDR3 DNA sequence: TGTGCCACCAGTGGAAGCTCCTATAATTCACCCCTCCACTTT.

This clone was detected only a few times. The chain links TRBV19 to TRBJ1-5, with 8 bases that match TRBD1. With V trimmed by 6 bases and J by 2 bases, 6 bases remained unmatched. This CDR3 is built from 15 residues. Per the germline V gene, CDR1 is LNHDA and CDR2 is SQIVND (reference sequence). The chain's CDR3 is CASRSDRGGNQPQHF. DNA of the CDR3: TGTGCCAGTAGATCTGACAGGGGAGGCAATCAGCCCCAGCATTTT. The full variable domain, rest sourced from reference TRBV19 and TRBJ1-5, is DGGITQSPKYLFRKEGQNVTLSCEQNLNHDAMYWYRQDPGQGLRLIYYSQIVNDFQKGDIAEGYSVSREKKESFPLTVTSAQKNPTAFYLCASRSDRGGNQPQHFGDGTRLSIL.

This clone was recorded once. This chain joins TRBV14 and TRBJ2-1, with a possible D match to TRBD1 (6 bases). The CDR3 is 13 residues long. V lost 6 bases to trimming and J lost 11 bases, with 17 bases between them. Germline CDR1 is SGHDN and CDR2 is FVKESK. This CDR3 reads CASSLGTPLKQFF. As DNA, the CDR3 is TGTGCCAGCAGTCTCGGGACACCCCTTAAGCAGTTCTTC.

The gene calls are TRBV27 and TRBJ1-5; a weak D match, TRBD1 (5 bases). CDR1 MNHEY and CDR2 SMNVEV come from the germline V gene (reference sequence). This CDR3 is 13 amino acids long. The V end lost 9 bases, the J end lost 2 bases, and 11 bases lay between the germline ends. In nucleotides, the CDR3 is TGTGCCAGTAGCCTCAGGGGCAATCAGCCCCAGCATTTT. This codes for CASSLRGNQPQHF.

This chain links TRBV28 with TRBJ1-2; tentatively, D is TRBD1 (6 bases). The CDR3 is 15 amino acids. V gave up 1 base and J gave up 5 bases, with 14 bases separating them. Germline V gene data show CDR1 as MDHEN and CDR2 as SYDVKM. As DNA, the CDR3 is TGTGCCAGCAGTTTATACAGGCAGGGGAAATATGGCTACACCTTC. This translates into CASSLYRQGKYGYTF.

This chain joins TRBV7-2 and TRBJ2-1; the match to TRBD2 covers 10 bases. The CDR3 spans 16 residues. Per germline, CDR1 SGHTA and CDR2 FQGNSA. V was clipped by 0 bases and J by 6 bases; unmatched bases: 5. For the CDR3, the DNA is TGTGCCAGCAGCTTAGCGCGAAGCGGGAGGGCCAATGAGCAGTTCTTC. The encoded protein is CASSLARSGRANEQFF.

The J gene is TRBJ2-5, the V gene TRBV7-9; TRBD1 agrees at 9 bases. The CDR3 spans 15 residues. Germline V gives CDR1 SEHNR, CDR2 FQNEAQ (reference sequence). V shed 5 bases, J shed 5 bases, and the junction held 9 bases outside the gene matches. CDR3 protein: CASSPIGTGRETQYF. The DNA for the CDR3 is TGTGCCAGCAGCCCGATCGGGACAGGGAGGGAGACCCAGTACTTC.

The chain couples TRBV9 to TRBJ2-7, with D maybe TRBD2 (6 bases). The CDR3 has 15 amino acids. In germline, CDR1 is SGDLS, CDR2 YYNGEE. Trimming removed 2 bases from V and 7 bases from J, with 19 bases in between. DNA for the CDR3: TGTGCCAGCAGCGTTTCCGGGACCTCGGCGGGGGAGCAGTACTTC. This encodes CASSVSGTSAGEQYF. The full variable domain, rest sourced from reference TRBV9 and TRBJ2-7, is DSGVTQTPKHLITATGQRVTLRCSPRSGDLSVYWYQQSLDQGLQFLIQYYNGEERAKGNILERFSAQQFPDLHSELNLSSLELGDSALYFCASSVSGTSAGEQYFGPGTRLTVT.

This chain connects TRBV6-5 to TRBJ1-1, with 11 bases identical to TRBD1. Per germline, CDR1 MNHEY and CDR2 SVGAGI. V lost 6 bases to trimming and J lost 4 bases; unmatched junction nucleotides: 7. This CDR3 has 15 amino acids. The CDR3 nucleotides are TGTGCCAGCAGCCGGGACAGGGGGTTGTTCACTGAAGCTTTCTTT. It specifies CASSRDRGLFTEAFF.

This clone has just one count. The chain uses TRBV5-1 and TRBJ1-1; D perhaps matches TRBD1 (6 bases). Germline V CDR1 and CDR2: SGHRS, YFSETQ. The CDR3 spans 15 residues. V lost 0 bases and J lost 5, with 14 bases in between. The CDR3 sequence is CASSLGGGGATEAFF. CDR3 coding DNA: TGCGCCAGCAGCTTGGGGGGAGGGGGAGCGACTGAAGCTTTCTTT.

The rearrangement uses TRBV10-3 and TRBJ2-3; D is unresolved. CDR1 ENHRY and CDR2 SYGVKD come from the germline V gene. The CDR3 spans 14 residues. V lost 2 bases and J 3 bases, leaving 9 bases between the germline ends. The CDR3 region is CAISEGWETDTQYF. In DNA form, the CDR3 reads TGTGCCATCAGTGAGGGGTGGGAAACAGATACGCAGTATTTT.

This clone was recorded once. V is TRBV21-1 and J is TRBJ2-7; the DNA was not compared with TRBD2, the D call given in the table. TRBV21-1 constitutes a pseudogene. The CDR3 spans 20 residues. Here the CDR3 reads CASSKAPILTSGQSSYEQYF. CDR3 bases: TGTGCCAGCAGCAAAGCTCCAATCCTTACTAGCGGCCAGAGCTCCTACGAGCAGTACTTC.

The CDR3 is CASSAVDNEQFF. In nucleotides, the CDR3 is TGTGCCAGCAGCGCGGTTGACAATGAGCAGTTCTTC. The chain carries TRBV9 and TRBJ2-1; D not resolved. V dropped 3 bases and J dropped 5 bases, with 6 bases sitting between them. The CDR3 is 12 amino acids. Germline CDR1 and CDR2: SGDLS and YYNGEE. The full variable domain, with the rest looked up from reference TRBV9 and TRBJ2-1, is DSGVTQTPKHLITATGQRVTLRCSPRSGDLSVYWYQQSLDQGLQFLIQYYNGEERAKGNILERFSAQQFPDLHSELNLSSLELGDSALYFCASSAVDNEQFFGPGTRLTVL.

V usage is TRBV5-5 and J usage is TRBJ1-2; D not certain. The CDR3 is made up of 13 amino acids. Germline CDR1 is SGHKS and CDR2 is YYEKEE (reference sequence). V lost 7 bases to trimming and J lost 0 bases, with 10 bases between them. The CDR3 is CASGRSTNYGYTF. The DNA for the CDR3 is TGTGCCAGCGGACGCTCAACTAACTATGGCTACACCTTC. Together with reference TRBV5-5 and TRBJ1-2, the CDR3 gives the full variable domain: DAGVTQSPTHLIKTRGQQVTLRCSPISGHKSVSWYQQVLGQGPQFIFQYYEKEERGRGNFPDRFSARQFPNYSSELNVNALLLGDSALYLCASGRSTNYGYTFGSGTRLTVV.

The chain links TRBV4-3 to TRBJ2-7; D perhaps matches TRBD2 (6 bases). The V and J ends lost 1 base and 0 bases respectively, with 13 bases between them. This CDR3 has 16 residues. The V gene's germline CDR1 is LGHNA and CDR2 YSLEER. CDR3 in DNA: TGCGCCAGCAGCCAAGGGTGGGGGGAGAGCTCCTACGAGCAGTACTTC. Translated: CASSQGWGESSYEQYF.

The J gene is TRBJ1-3, the V gene TRBV5-3, with no clear D. TRBV5-3 is an ORF for which the function is uncertain. With 4 bases removed from V and 3 bases from J, the gap between germline ends came to 14 bases. The CDR3 loop spans 15 amino acids. The CDR3 DNA reads TGTGCCAGAAGCATAGCCGGCCAGATTGGAAACACCATATATTTT. It is translated as CARSIAGQIGNTIYF.

The chain employs TRBV6-4 and TRBJ2-7; D gene uncertain. V was cut by 5 bases and J by 3 bases, with 11 bases left in between. CDR3 length equals 13 residues. In germline, CDR1 is MRHNA, CDR2 SNTAGT. CDR3 protein: CASSYGDLYEQYF. The CDR3 nucleotides are TGTGCCAGCAGTTACGGAGACCTCTACGAGCAGTACTTC.

The chain couples TRBV18 to TRBJ2-3, with TRBD1 as a possible D gene (5 bases). This CDR3 contains 15 residues. V was clipped by 3 bases and J by 4 bases, with 14 bases between them. Per the germline V gene, CDR1 is KGHSH and CDR2 is LQKENI. The CDR3 DNA reads as TGTGCCAGCTCACCCCTCAGGGAAGGCGCAGATACGCAGTATTTT. Protein sequence: CASSPLREGADTQYF.

J is TRBJ2-7 and V is TRBV9, with D uncertain. Per the germline V gene, CDR1 is SGDLS and CDR2 is YYNGEE. CDR3 length equals 15 residues. Deletions cut 4 bases from V and 5 bases from J, with 19 bases between. For the CDR3, the DNA is TGTGCCAGCAGCAAATCCGGGTCCCTCTACAACGAGCAGTACTTC. Translating gives CASSKSGSLYNEQYF. Supplemented by reference TRBV9 and TRBJ2-7, the full variable domain reads DSGVTQTPKHLITATGQRVTLRCSPRSGDLSVYWYQQSLDQGLQFLIQYYNGEERAKGNILERFSAQQFPDLHSELNLSSLELGDSALYFCASSKSGSLYNEQYFGPGTRLTVT.

The J gene is TRBJ2-6, the V gene TRBV27; 9 nucleotides line up with TRBD2. V lost 6 bases to trimming and J lost 2 bases; unmatched junction nucleotides: 2. The germline V gene has CDR1 MNHEY and CDR2 SMNVEV (reference sequence). This CDR3 spans 15 amino acids. The DNA for the CDR3 is TGTGCCAGCAGACCTAGCGGGACTGGGGCCAACGTCCTGACTTTC. Translation: CASRPSGTGANVLTF.

The chain couples TRBV6-5 to TRBJ2-1, with 9 bases matching TRBD2. The CDR3 is 16 amino acids. Trimming cost V 2 bases and J 7 bases; bases outside gene matches: 9. Germline assignment: CDR1 MNHEY and CDR2 SVGAGI. CDR3 protein: CASSYVWRGGRNEQFF. The CDR3 nucleotides read TGTGCCAGCAGTTACGTCTGGCGGGGGGGCCGTAATGAGCAGTTCTTC.

This sequence joins TRBV7-2 and TRBJ1-2; D is undetermined. CDR1 SGHTA and CDR2 FQGNSA come from the germline V gene. Trimming left V 2 bases short and J 5 bases short, with 6 bases between. The CDR3 is made up of 12 amino acids. The CDR3 reads CASSLSGYGYTF. CDR3 DNA sequence: TGTGCCAGCAGCTTAAGTGGGTATGGCTACACCTTC.

The rearrangement uses TRBV2 and TRBJ1-5; 8 bases match TRBD1. There are 15 residues in the CDR3. From germline, CDR1 is SNHLY and CDR2 FYNNEI. The J segment lost 9 bases and the V segment lost 6 bases, leaving 13 bases of the junction unmatched. The CDR3 nucleotides are TGTGCCAGCAGAGCGGGACAGGCAAATCGAGGGCCCCAGCATTTT. Translation gives CASRAGQANRGPQHF.

This chain uses TRBV28 with TRBJ1-5; D might be TRBD1 (6 bases). Germline-derived CDR1 and CDR2 are MDHEN and SYDVKM. Deletions cut 6 bases from V and 4 bases from J, with 16 bases between. The CDR3 covers 15 residues. In nucleotides, the CDR3 is TGTGCCAGCAGCCTAACACAGGGCTGGAATCAGCCCCAGCATTTT. Its protein is CASSLTQGWNQPQHF.